This entry is about one T cell receptor beta chain. Its antigen is unknown. The record has no base qualities; no much larger clone is one base away. The donors were 40 or so Caucasian individuals from Russia, aged roughly 6 to 90 years, who were systemically healthy. Ten milliliters of peripheral blood were drawn from each donor into EDTA-treated Vacutainer tubes. Ficoll-Paque density-gradient centrifugation was used to isolate PBMCs, with at least 7 million per sample. Total RNA, at least 6 micrograms per sample, was extracted from PBMCs with Trizol reagent. For every donor, flow cytometry on a PBMC aliquot measured the percentage of naive CD45RAhigh/CD27high T cells. The protocol used for the library was 5' RACE. The sample was run on an Illumina HiSeq 2500. The second PCR ran for about 6 to 11 cycles and used a J-beta primer mix along with a sample-barcoded 5' primer. A template-switch 5' adaptor carrying 12 random nucleotides introduced a unique molecular identifier onto each TCR beta cDNA molecule. Each sample yielded at least 2.5 million CDR3-containing paired-end reads. The Mint cDNA synthesis kit, primed by a TRBC-specific oligonucleotide, was used to synthesize first-strand cDNA from all RNA. All cDNA was treated with uracil-DNA glycosylase and then went through a first 18-cycle PCR with the universal primers M1SS and BC2_uni_R. Turning to the authors' computational methods: For normalization, 1 million high-quality reads, each with a distinct molecular identifier, were randomly selected from each sample. Reads sharing molecular identifiers were discarded rather than binned into consensus sequences. MiTCR, with a Q25 quality threshold and the strictest error-elimination algorithm, was used for CDR3 identification, clonotype clustering and error correction. A nonparametric unseen species model using Euler transformation provided a lower-bound estimate of total TCR beta diversity. TCRdb trimmed public reads at Q25 via fastp, called clones via MiXCR and kept in-frame beta chains. Identical CDR3 protein sequences are pooled into one entry, listed with their most common genes and DNA. The V and J calls shown here were made by TCRdb, not taken from the authors' results. The table for this sample lists roughly 1,000,000 distinct CDR3 sequences; 25% of them were counted only once. Around 0.75% of the sample belongs to the ten largest clones.

This record comes from a study of blood T cells in healthy people across ages (dated by TCRdb to the mid-2010s). For context, the study as a whole: In model experiments, template switching captured roughly one uniquely barcoded TCR beta cDNA molecule for every two T cells. Using deep sequencing normalized with unique cDNA molecular identifiers, the study measured how TCR beta repertoire diversity changes with age. The donors were divided into four age groups: young (average around 15 years), middle-aged (over 35), aged (approximately 62) and long-lived (around 80). The study analyzed two additional independent replicas of 1 million unique cDNA reads from the same blood draw for two donors, one aged 18 to 30 and one aged 80 or older.

Beyond this particular receptor, the publication reports: Estimates of total diversity based on one million sequenced T cells were regarded as lower bounds and as underestimates. Bulk unsorted PBMC profiling prevented conclusive comparison of naive and antigen-experienced compartments. Compared with the aged group, the long-lived group had more naive CD4+ T cells, fewer expanded clones and increased TCR diversity, a pattern suggesting age selection. Observed TCR beta diversity per million T cells fell roughly linearly with age, and a significant reduction was already apparent by age around 40. Because donor CMV infection status was unknown, age-related changes in expanded clonotypes were potentially confounded. There was a strong correlation between observed TCR beta diversity and the percentage of naive T cells measured by flow cytometry.

The germline V gene (reference sequence) sets CDR1 to LGHDT and CDR2 to YNNKEL. CDR3 length: 14 amino acids, cysteine to phenylalanine. Only the CDR3 part of the read is kept: 42 bases, read in frame from the first base. V loses 4 bases of germline sequence and J loses 2 bases, and the interval between the two ends is 11 bases. This sample also belongs to another study, concerning T cells of mothers and their children. Taken from the second paper: The donors were nine systemically healthy Caucasian individuals, made up of three mothers and their six children. cDNA synthesis consumed the entire amount of extracted RNA, loaded at roughly 1.5 ug RNA in each 15 ul reaction. In the second PCR, sample barcodes and 2-4 random nucleotides were introduced via the M1S primer. Over 8.5 million TCR beta CDR3 reads came from each mother, compared with about 3 million reads from each child. Thymic selection similarly shapes TCR recombination output in related and unrelated pairs, with minor effect from inherited differences. Normalized repertoire overlap was always slightly but never significantly higher in related than unrelated mother-child pairs. Persistent microchimeric T cell clones were not detected, at a sensitivity of approximately 100 clones per million clonotypes. Deep NGS was used in the study to compare the TCR beta repertoires of mothers and children and to look for features that separate related mother-child pairs from unrelated individuals. On average, the children were approximately 11 +/- 4 years old, while the mothers were about 38 +/- 4 years old. After adapter ligation was performed with NEBNext reagents, the libraries were sequenced on an Illumina HiSeq 2000 with 100+100 nt paired-end reads. To prevent cross-contamination, the mother and child libraries were prepared one month apart and sequenced in separate runs. For each donor, between about 500,000 and 2,100,000 distinct TCR beta clonotypes were identified. Naive TCR beta clonotypes were estimated from low-frequency clonotypes matched to each donor's FACS-determined naive share, without sorting.

Sequenced material: blood. The chain is encoded by TRBV3-1 joined to TRBJ2-5; TRBD2 is perhaps the D gene, given 6 matching bases. This TCR was sampled from a girl aged 2 to 9 in good health. Read as DNA, the sequence is TGTGCCAGCAGCCTTCTAGCGAGACAAGAGACCCAGTACTTC. This codes for CASSLLARQETQYF.